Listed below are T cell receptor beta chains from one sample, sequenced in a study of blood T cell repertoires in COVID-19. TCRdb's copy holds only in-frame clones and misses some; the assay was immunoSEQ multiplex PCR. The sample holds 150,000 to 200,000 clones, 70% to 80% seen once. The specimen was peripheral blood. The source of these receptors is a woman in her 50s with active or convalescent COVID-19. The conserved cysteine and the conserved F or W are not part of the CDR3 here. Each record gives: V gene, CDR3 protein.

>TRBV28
ASSSGPYEQY
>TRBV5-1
ASSATASSYEQY
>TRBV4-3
ASSQDWGLSGNTIY
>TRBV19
ASRTSGNLYNEQF
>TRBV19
ASSIRQGGFDSPLH
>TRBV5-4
ASSRGGSEGGETQY
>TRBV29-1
SVDGNSYEQY
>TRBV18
ASSPPIASSSYNEQF
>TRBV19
ASSNPRDRRKETQY
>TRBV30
ACTSGADTQY
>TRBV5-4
ASSLGGLASTDTQY